The 25 T cell receptor beta chains in this list originate from one sample, sequenced in a study of PD-L1 blockade in urothelial cancer. Generated by immunoSEQ multiplex PCR, the TCRdb table keeps only in-frame clones and is missing some. Of 55,000 to 75,000 clones listed, roughly four fifths were seen once; the top ten hold around 1.6%. Documented time point: pretreatment peripheral blood. Sequences were derived from PBMCs, sampled around atezolizumab (anti-PD-L1) treatment. The receptors here all came from a man between 65 and 85 years old with urothelial cancer.

The V gene is TRBV5-5, the J gene TRBJ2-2, with D perhaps TRBD1 (5 bases). From germline, CDR1 is SGHKS and CDR2 YYEKEE (reference sequence). Deletions cut 2 bases from V and 0 bases from J, with 11 bases between. The CDR3 length is 16 residues. CDR3 sequence reads: CASSLDRPSNTGELFF. For the CDR3, the DNA is TGTGCCAGCAGCTTAGACAGACCATCGAACACCGGGGAGCTGTTTTTT.

V gene TRBV9 combines with J gene TRBJ2-2, with unresolved D. V gave up 4 bases and J gave up 4 bases, with 8 bases separating them. Per germline, CDR1 SGDLS and CDR2 YYNGEE. The length of the CDR3 is 13 residues. The CDR3 here is CASSPSGTGELFF. In nucleotides, the CDR3 is TGTGCCAGCAGCCCTTCGGGCACCGGGGAGCTGTTTTTT.

This sequence joins TRBV19 and TRBJ1-1; 9 bases map to TRBD1. The CDR3 is made up of 15 amino acids. Germline values: CDR1 LNHDA, CDR2 SQIVND (reference sequence). V dropped 6 bases and J dropped 1; count of bases not matched to a gene: 6. DNA for the CDR3: TGTGCCAGTAGACCTGGACAGGGGTCGAACACTGAAGCTTTCTTT. Translation gives CASRPGQGSNTEAFF. Full variable domain (rest looked up from reference TRBV19 and TRBJ1-1): DGGITQSPKYLFRKEGQNVTLSCEQNLNHDAMYWYRQDPGQGLRLIYYSQIVNDFQKGDIAEGYSVSREKKESFPLTVTSAQKNPTAFYLCASRPGQGSNTEAFFGQGTRLTVV.

This chain joins TRBV28 and TRBJ2-1, with TRBD1 matching over 10 bases. The CDR3 is 16 residues long. With V trimmed by 7 bases and J by 4 bases, 10 bases remained unmatched. CDR1 is MDHEN and CDR2 is SYDVKM in the germline V gene. Here the CDR3 reads CASKGSRDRGYNEQFF. CDR3 nucleotide sequence: TGTGCCAGCAAGGGATCCAGGGACAGGGGTTACAATGAGCAGTTCTTC.

The rearrangement uses TRBV4-3 and TRBJ1-3; TRBD1 might be the D (5 bases). Germline values: CDR1 LGHNA, CDR2 YSLEER. The CDR3 contains 17 residues. V was clipped by 1 base and J by 2 bases, with 15 bases between them. The CDR3 coding sequence is TGCGCCAGCAGCCAAGCTCATCGGGGGAACGCTGGAAACACCATATATTTT. As protein: CASSQAHRGNAGNTIYF.

The chain combines TRBV28 with TRBJ1-3; D remains unclear. The germline V gene has CDR1 MDHEN and CDR2 SYDVKM. V shed 8 bases and J shed 3 bases, with 11 bases lying between them. The CDR3 is 13 residues long. CDR3 nucleotides: TGTGCCAGCCTTTATCTAGGTGGAAACACCATATATTTT. Translated: CASLYLGGNTIYF.

This chain links TRBV19 with TRBJ1-4; 8 bases match TRBD1. CDR1 and CDR2 from the germline V gene are LNHDA and SQIVND (reference sequence). The CDR3 length is 16 residues. V lost 5 bases and J lost 5; bases outside the gene matches: 10. In DNA form, the CDR3 reads TGTGCCAGTAGTCCGAGACAGGGGTCCATGAATGAAAAACTGTTTTTT. Its translation is CASSPRQGSMNEKLFF.

The chain is built from TRBV5-1 and TRBJ2-2; D might be TRBD1 (5 bases). V was trimmed by 0 bases and J by 0 bases, leaving 12 bases between them. Germline V lookup: CDR1 SGHRS, CDR2 YFSETQ. The CDR3 totals 17 residues. In nucleotides, the CDR3 is TGCGCCAGCAGCTTGGGTTCAGGGCGATCGAACACCGGGGAGCTGTTTTTT. It encodes CASSLGSGRSNTGELFF.

V gene TRBV5-1 combines with J gene TRBJ2-1; 11 nucleotides align to TRBD1. This CDR3 spans 15 amino acids. V shed 4 bases, J shed 7 bases, and the junction held 7 bases outside the gene matches. Germline CDR1 is SGHRS and CDR2 is YFSETQ. Written as DNA, the CDR3 is TGCGCCAGCAGCGAATCCGGGACAGGGGGAAATGAGCAGTTCTTC. It specifies CASSESGTGGNEQFF.

The chain recombines TRBV28 with TRBJ2-7; no reliable D call. Germline assignment: CDR1 MDHEN and CDR2 SYDVKM. V was shortened by 3 bases and J by 5 bases, with 5 bases between the two germline ends. The CDR3 spans 11 residues. The CDR3 DNA reads TGTGCCAGCAGTTTGGTAGACGAGCAGTACTTC. Translation: CASSLVDEQYF.

This chain connects TRBV5-4 to TRBJ2-1; 8 nucleotides align to TRBD2. V was clipped by 8 bases and J by 12 bases; unmatched bases: 16. The CDR3 sequence is 14 residues long. Germline loops: CDR1 SGHNT, CDR2 YYREEE (reference sequence). The CDR3 DNA is TGTGCCAGTAGCGGGACTAGATCCCCTTGGGGGCAGTTCTTC. Its protein is CASSGTRSPWGQFF.

V usage is TRBV5-1 and J usage is TRBJ2-5, with a possible D match to TRBD2 (6 bases). Per germline, CDR1 SGHRS and CDR2 YFSETQ. V lost 0 bases and J lost 2, with 14 bases in between. This CDR3 contains 16 residues. In DNA form, the CDR3 reads TGCGCCAGCAGCTTGGGTACGGGGGACCCACAAGAGACCCAGTACTTC. Protein: CASSLGTGDPQETQYF.

This clone appeared a single time. The gene calls are TRBV14 and TRBJ2-5, with 10 positions matching TRBD2. CDR3 length equals 17 residues. Germline V lookup: CDR1 SGHDN, CDR2 FVKESK. V shed 8 bases and J 3 bases; nucleotides not matched to a gene: 15. CDR3 DNA: TGTGCCAGCTCTGGACTAGCGGACTTCTACGGGGAAGAGACCCAGTACTTC. Residues: CASSGLADFYGEETQYF.

The chain links TRBV28 to TRBJ2-4, with 12 nucleotides matching TRBD1. The CDR3 spans 14 residues. The V gene end was trimmed by 5 bases and the J gene end by 7 bases; junction bases not matched to a gene: 3. Germline CDR1 is MDHEN and CDR2 is SYDVKM. This CDR3 reads CASSPGQGANIQYF. CDR3 DNA sequence: TGTGCCAGCAGTCCGGGACAGGGGGCGAACATTCAGTACTTC.

The rearrangement links TRBV27 to TRBJ1-5, with 8 nucleotides matching TRBD1. CDR1 is MNHEY and CDR2 is SMNVEV in the germline V gene (reference sequence). V dropped 2 bases and J dropped 3; count of bases not matched to a gene: 3. CDR3 length equals 15 residues. The CDR3 spells CASSLGRGLNQPQHF. The CDR3 nucleotides read TGTGCCAGCAGTTTAGGCAGGGGGCTCAATCAGCCCCAGCATTTT.

This chain uses TRBV19 with TRBJ2-3; TRBD2 matches at 11 bases. Germline V gene lookup returns CDR1 LNHDA and CDR2 SQIVND (reference sequence). This CDR3 region has 18 residues. J gave up 4 bases and V 4 bases, and 13 bases lay outside the gene matches. The CDR3 is CASSKRGTLAGVADTQYF. The CDR3 DNA follows: TGTGCCAGTAGTAAAAGAGGGACACTAGCGGGAGTTGCAGATACGCAGTATTTT.

The chain combines TRBV10-3 with TRBJ1-1; no clear D. This CDR3 is built from 16 residues. Trimming stripped 2 bases from V and 3 bases from J, with 16 bases between. The germline gives CDR1 ENHRY, CDR2 SYGVKD. CDR3 in amino acids: CAISERPTGLDTEAFF. As DNA, the CDR3 is TGTGCCATCAGTGAGCGCCCGACGGGTTTGGACACTGAAGCTTTCTTT.

The chain links TRBV4-3 to TRBJ1-5; 7 nucleotides align to TRBD1. The CDR3 has 14 amino acids. Germline loops: CDR1 LGHNA, CDR2 YSLEER. V trimming: 2 bases; J trimming: 5 bases; junction bases outside the gene matches: 3. Written as DNA, the CDR3 is TGCGCCAGCAGCCAATTTACAGGGGATCAGCCCCAGCATTTT. Protein sequence: CASSQFTGDQPQHF.

The chain carries TRBV15 and TRBJ1-1, with 7 bases fitting TRBD1. CDR3 length: 15 amino acids. Trimming took 5 bases from V and 3 from J; bases not matched to a gene: 9. CDR1 and CDR2 (germline): LNHNV, YYDKDF (reference sequence). The CDR3 nucleotides are TGTGCCACCAGCCCATGGGGACAGTTGGACACTGAAGCTTTCTTT. Its translation is CATSPWGQLDTEAFF.

Turning to this clone: This sample also contains other DNA sequences that code for the same CDR3. The CDR3 sequence is CASSLARSYEQYF. The CDR3, as DNA: TGTGCCAGCAGCTTAGCGCGATCTTACGAGCAGTACTTC. The genes are TRBV7-2 and TRBJ2-7; D call uncertain. Trimming took 0 bases from V and 4 from J, leaving 7 bases between them. The CDR3 has 13 amino acids. Per germline, CDR1 SGHTA and CDR2 FQGNSA.

The chain links TRBV7-8 to TRBJ1-1; D is uncertain. Germline lookup yields CDR1 SGHVS and CDR2 FQNEAQ. V was trimmed by 5 bases and J by 5 bases, leaving 15 bases between them. This CDR3 has 14 residues. DNA for the CDR3: TGTGCCAGCAGCGGCAGCGTCCGGGTGACTGAAGCTTTCTTT. Amino acids: CASSGSVRVTEAFF. The complete variable domain, with remaining parts taken from reference TRBV7-8 and TRBJ1-1, reads GAGVSQSPRYKVAKRGQDVALRCDPISGHVSLFWYQQALGQGPEFLTYFQNEAQLDKSGLPSDRFFAERPEGSVSTLKIQRTQQEDSAVYLCASSGSVRVTEAFFGQGTRLTVV.

V gene TRBV19 combines with J gene TRBJ1-2; TRBD1 might be the D (5 bases). Germline assignment: CDR1 LNHDA and CDR2 SQIVND (reference sequence). CDR3 length: 15 amino acids. V was pared by 5 bases and J by 7 bases, with 20 bases between. This CDR3 is CASSPLAGRLGGYTF. The DNA for the CDR3 is TGTGCCAGTAGTCCTTTGGCGGGACGTCTGGGTGGCTACACCTTC.

CDR3 sequence: CASSLQSFGHVNTEAFF. The DNA for the CDR3 is TGCGCCAGCAGCTTACAATCCTTCGGACACGTAAACACTGAAGCTTTCTTT. The V gene is TRBV5-1, the J gene TRBJ1-1, with a tentative D call TRBD1 (5 bases). Germline CDR1 is SGHRS and CDR2 is YFSETQ. Trimming took off 2 bases at V and 2 bases at J, with 19 bases between the two ends. The CDR3 totals 17 residues.

CDR3 amino acids: CASSVGRGGGITDTQYF. In DNA form, the CDR3 reads TGTGCCAGCAGCGTCGGCAGAGGGGGCGGGATCACAGATACGCAGTATTTT. J is TRBJ2-3 and V is TRBV9; D possibly corresponds to TRBD1 (7 bases). The CDR3 is 17 amino acids. Looked up from germline, CDR1 is SGDLS and CDR2 is YYNGEE. Trimming left V 2 bases short and J 2 bases short, with 18 bases between.

The gene calls are TRBV6-5 and TRBJ1-2, with TRBD1 identical over 7 bases. The junction had 3 bases not matched to a gene; V was cut back by 3 bases and J by 5 bases. The CDR3 has 13 amino acids. Germline CDR1 reads MNHEY; CDR2 reads SVGAGI. The CDR3 is CASSYGTEYGYTF. The CDR3 bases are TGTGCCAGCAGTTATGGGACAGAATATGGCTACACCTTC.